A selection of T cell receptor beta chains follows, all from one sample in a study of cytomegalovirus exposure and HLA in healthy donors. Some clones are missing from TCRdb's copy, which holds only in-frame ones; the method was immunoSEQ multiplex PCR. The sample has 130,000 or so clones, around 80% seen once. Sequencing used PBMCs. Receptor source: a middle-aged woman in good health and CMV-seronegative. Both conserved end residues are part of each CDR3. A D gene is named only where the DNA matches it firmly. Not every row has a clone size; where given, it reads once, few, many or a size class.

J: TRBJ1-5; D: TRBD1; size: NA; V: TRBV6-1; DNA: TGTGCCAGCCTAAGGACAGGGGGCTATCAGCCCCAGCATTTT; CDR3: CASLRTGGYQPQHF
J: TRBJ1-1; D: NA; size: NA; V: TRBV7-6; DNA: TGTGCCAGCAGCCTGGGGGGGGACACTGAAGCTTTCTTT; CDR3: CASSLGGDTEAFF
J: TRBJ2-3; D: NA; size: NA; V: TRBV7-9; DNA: TGTTCCAGCAGCTCTCAGACAGCTTTTAGCACAGATACGCAGTATTTT; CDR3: CSSSSQTAFSTDTQYF
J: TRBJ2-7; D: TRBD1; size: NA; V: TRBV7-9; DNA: TGTGCCAGCAGCTCCCCCCGGGGACAGGGTCGACCCATAAAGCAGTACTTC; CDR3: CASSSPRGQGRPIKQYF
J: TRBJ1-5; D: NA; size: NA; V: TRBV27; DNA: TGTGCCAGCAGTACCCGGACCGCCCGGGGTAATCAGCCCCAGCATTTT; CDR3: CASSTRTARGNQPQHF
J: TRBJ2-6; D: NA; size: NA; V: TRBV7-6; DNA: TGTGCCAGCAGCTTAGCGCCAGGGGCTGGGGCCAACGTCCTGACTTTC; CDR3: CASSLAPGAGANVLTF
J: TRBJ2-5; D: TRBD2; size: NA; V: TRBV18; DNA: TGTGCCAGCTCACAGTCGCGGGAGACTGAAGAGCAGTACTTC; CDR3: CASSQSRETEEQYF
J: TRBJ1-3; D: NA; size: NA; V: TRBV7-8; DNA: TGTGCCAGCAGCTCCTACAGAGATTCTGGAAACACCATATATTTT; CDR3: CASSSYRDSGNTIYF
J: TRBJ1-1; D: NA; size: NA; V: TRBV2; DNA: TGTGCCAGCAGTGCCAGGGTCCAGAACACTGAAGCTTTCTTT; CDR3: CASSARVQNTEAFF
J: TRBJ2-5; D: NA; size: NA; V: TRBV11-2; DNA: TGTGCCAGCAGGAGGAGGGAAGGGACCCAGTACTTC; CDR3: CASRRREGTQYF
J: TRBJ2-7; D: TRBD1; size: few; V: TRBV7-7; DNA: TGTGCCAGCAGCTTGGGGCAGGGGGCATACGAGCAGTACTTC; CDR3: CASSLGQGAYEQYF
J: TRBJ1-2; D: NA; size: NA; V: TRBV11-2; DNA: TGTGCCAGCAGCCCTCCGTACGGGGATGGGGGCTACACCTTC; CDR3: CASSPPYGDGGYTF
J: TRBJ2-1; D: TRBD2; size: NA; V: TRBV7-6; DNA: TGTGCCAGCAGCTTAGGGGCGGGAGGCCGAATGGAGCAGTTCTTC; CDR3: CASSLGAGGRMEQFF
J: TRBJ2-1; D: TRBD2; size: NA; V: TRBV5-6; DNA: TGTGCCAGCAGCTTACCTAGCGGTGAGCAGTTCTTC; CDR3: CASSLPSGEQFF
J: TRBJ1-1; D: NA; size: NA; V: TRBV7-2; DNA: TGTGCCAGCAACCCGCGGGCAGCTTCCACTGAAGCTTTCTTT; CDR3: CASNPRAASTEAFF
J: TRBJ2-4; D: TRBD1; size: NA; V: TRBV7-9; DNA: TGTGCCAGCAGCTTAGCGACAGGGGAAAAAAACATTCAGTACTTC; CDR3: CASSLATGEKNIQYF
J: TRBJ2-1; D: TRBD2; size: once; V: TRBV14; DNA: TGTGCCAGCAGCCAAGACTGGACTAGCGGGAAGCAGTTCTTC; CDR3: CASSQDWTSGKQFF
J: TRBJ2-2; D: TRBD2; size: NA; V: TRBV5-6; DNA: TGTGCCAGCAGCCTACCGACTAGCCGGTACACCGGGGAGCTGTTTTTT; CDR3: CASSLPTSRYTGELFF
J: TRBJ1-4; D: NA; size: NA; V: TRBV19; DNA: TGTGCCATCAAAGGGGGGGAAGGGCCCCATGAAAAACTGTTTTTT; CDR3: CAIKGGEGPHEKLFF
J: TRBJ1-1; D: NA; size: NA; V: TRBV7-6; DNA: TGTGCCAGCAGCTTATTCCCGGACGGGATGAACACTGAAGCTTTCTTT; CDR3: CASSLFPDGMNTEAFF
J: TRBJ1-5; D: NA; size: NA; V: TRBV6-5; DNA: TGTGCCAGCAGTTACTCTAGGAGTAGCAATCAGCCCCAGCATTTT; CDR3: CASSYSRSSNQPQHF
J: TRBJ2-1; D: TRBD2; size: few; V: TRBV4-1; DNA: TGCGCCAGCAGCCAAGATCAACGGGAGGGACTTCGGCAGTTCTTC; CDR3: CASSQDQREGLRQFF
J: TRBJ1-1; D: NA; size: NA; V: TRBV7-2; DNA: TGTGCCAGCAGCTTTATTTTAGATGGGGAGGCTTTCTTT; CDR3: CASSFILDGEAFF
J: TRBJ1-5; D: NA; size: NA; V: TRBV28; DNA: TGTGCCAGCGGGGGGGATGGCAATCAGCCCCAGCATTTT; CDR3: CASGGDGNQPQHF
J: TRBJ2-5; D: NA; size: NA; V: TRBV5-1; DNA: TGCGCCAGCAGCTTGGGGACACAACAAGAGACCCAGTACTTC; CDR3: CASSLGTQQETQYF
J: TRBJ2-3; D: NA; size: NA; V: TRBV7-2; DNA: TGTGCCAGCAGCCCCCAGGGGCATCCGGCAGATACGCAGTATTTT; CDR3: CASSPQGHPADTQYF
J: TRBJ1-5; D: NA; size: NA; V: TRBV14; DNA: TGTGCCAGCAGTCTGGGACTGAATCAGCCCCAGCATTTT; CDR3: CASSLGLNQPQHF
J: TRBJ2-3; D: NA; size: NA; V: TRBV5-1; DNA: TGCGCCAGCAGCTTGGGGGCGGGCGATCACACAGATACGCAGTATTTT; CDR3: CASSLGAGDHTDTQYF
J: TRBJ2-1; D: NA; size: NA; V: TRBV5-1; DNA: TGCGCCAGCAGCTTGGCAGGGGTCGGTGAGCAGTTCTTC; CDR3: CASSLAGVGEQFF
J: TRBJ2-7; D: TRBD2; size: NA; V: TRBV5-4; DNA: TGTGCCAGCAGCTTGGCCAAATCAGCGGGGGGAATCTACGAGCAGTACTTC; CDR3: CASSLAKSAGGIYEQYF
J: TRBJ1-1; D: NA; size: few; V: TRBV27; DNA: TGTGCCAGCCCATCCCCGGGGGAACAGGCAGCTTTCTTT; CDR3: CASPSPGEQAAFF